What follows are 23 T cell receptor beta chains derived from one specimen sequenced in a study of blood T cell repertoires in COVID-19. The repertoire was sequenced with immunoSEQ multiplex PCR; TCRdb's copy has only in-frame clones and lacks some. This table has approximately 150,000 clones, 84% appearing once. The sequenced material came from peripheral blood. Source of these receptors: a woman between 50 and 59 years old in a cohort sampled during active or convalescent COVID-19.

This chain connects TRBV6-5 to TRBJ1-4, with 7 bases aligning to TRBD1. Germline values: CDR1 MNHEY, CDR2 SVGAGI. The trim removed 6 bases at V and 5 bases at J, leaving 6 bases unmatched. The CDR3 covers 14 residues. The CDR3 DNA follows: TGTGCCAGCAGCCTGGACAGGCGGAATGAAAAACTGTTTTTT. Encoded protein: CASSLDRRNEKLFF.

The rearrangement links TRBV10-2 to TRBJ2-5; weak D call: TRBD1 (7 bases). The CDR3 totals 16 residues. From germline, CDR1 is WSHSY and CDR2 SAAADI. V lost 2 bases and J 4 bases, leaving 17 bases between the germline ends. The CDR3 protein is CASSEPPRGRTETQYF. The CDR3 nucleotides are TGCGCCAGCAGTGAGCCCCCCAGGGGGAGGACAGAGACCCAGTACTTC.

This clone occurred a few times. The V and J genes are TRBV9 and TRBJ1-1; 7 nucleotides agree with TRBD1. The CDR3 is 15 residues long. Germline-derived CDR1 and CDR2 are SGDLS and YYNGEE. Trimming at V came to 1 base and at J to 2 bases, leaving 5 bases not matched to a gene. The CDR3 DNA reads as TGTGCCAGCAGCGTAACGGGACAGAGAAACACTGAAGCTTTCTTT. Residues: CASSVTGQRNTEAFF.

The V call is TRBV3-1 (or the pseudogene TRBV3-2), the J call TRBJ1-3; 7 nucleotides match TRBD1. Germline lookup yields CDR1 LGHDT and CDR2 YNNKEL (reference sequence). Trimming removed 0 bases from V and 3 bases from J; junction bases left unmatched: 8. The CDR3 totals 17 residues. The CDR3 nucleotides are TGTGCCAGCAGCCAAGATCCCACAGGGGTTGATGGAAACACCATATATTTT. It is translated as CASSQDPTGVDGNTIYF.

This chain connects TRBV2 to TRBJ1-6, with 8 bases lining up with TRBD1. Germline CDR1 reads SNHLY; CDR2 reads FYNNEI. Germline trimming cut 6 bases from V and 5 bases from J; bases unmatched to any gene: 9. The CDR3 extends over 16 amino acids. CDR3 sequence: CASRLYVTGDNSPLHF. As DNA, the CDR3 is TGTGCCAGCAGACTATACGTGACAGGGGATAATTCACCCCTCCACTTT.

The V call is TRBV11-2, the J call TRBJ2-2; D may be TRBD2 (6 bases). Germline CDR1 reads SGHAT; CDR2 reads FQNNGV. The CDR3 is made up of 14 amino acids. Trimming took off 1 base at V and 7 bases at J, with 10 bases between the two ends. The CDR3 loop is CASSLVRGIGELFF. The CDR3 DNA sequence: TGTGCCAGCAGCTTAGTGCGGGGCATCGGGGAGCTGTTTTTT.

The V call is TRBV6-2 or TRBV6-3, the J call TRBJ2-7, with TRBD2 identical over 7 bases. Per the germline V gene, CDR1 is MNHEY and CDR2 is SVGEGT. The V gene end was trimmed by 2 bases and the J gene end by 4 bases; junction bases not matched to a gene: 8. This CDR3 has 15 residues. The CDR3 bases are TGTGCCAGCAGTTACCCTGGGACTACGAGTTACGAGCAGTACTTC. Its protein product is CASSYPGTTSYEQYF.

This chain joins TRBV6-6 and TRBJ1-2; a possible D gene is TRBD1 (6 bases). V gave up 6 bases and J gave up 4 bases, with 21 bases separating them. The germline V gene has CDR1 MNHNY and CDR2 SVGAGI (reference sequence). The CDR3 runs 16 residues. CDR3 nucleotide sequence: TGTGCCAGCAGCCAAGAGGACAGATCCCTTTTCTATGGCTACACCTTC. Encoded protein: CASSQEDRSLFYGYTF.

The chain joins TRBV5-5 to TRBJ2-1; possibly TRBD2 for D (6 bases). CDR3 length: 13 residues. Between the trimmed V and J ends, which lost 4 bases and 7 bases, there was a span of 12 bases. Per the germline V gene, CDR1 is SGHKS and CDR2 is YYEKEE (reference sequence). This CDR3 is CASSPWAGNEQFF. CDR3 in DNA: TGTGCCAGCAGCCCCTGGGCGGGGAATGAGCAGTTCTTC.

The chain is built from TRBV12-3 or TRBV12-4 and TRBJ1-5; D may be TRBD1 (6 bases). Deletions cut 6 bases from V and 5 bases from J, with 11 bases between. The CDR3 sequence is 13 residues long. CDR3 bases: TGTGCCAGCAGGAGACAGGAGGATCAGCCCCAGCATTTT. Protein: CASRRQEDQPQHF.

The J gene is TRBJ2-5, the V gene TRBV29-1; D is unresolved. Trimming cost V 4 bases and J 2 bases, with 8 bases left between them. Looked up from germline, CDR1 is SQVTM and CDR2 is ANQGSEA. This CDR3 spans 12 amino acids. The CDR3 DNA is TGCAGCGTTGGAGACATTCAAGAGACCCAGTACTTC. This translates into CSVGDIQETQYF. Full variable domain (remainder filled in from reference TRBV29-1 and TRBJ2-5): SAVISQKPSRDICQRGTSLTIQCQVDSQVTMMFWYRQQPGQSLTLIATANQGSEATYESGFVIDKFPISRPNLTFSTLTVSNMSPEDSSIYLCSVGDIQETQYFGPGTRLLVL.

The V call is TRBV3-1 (or the pseudogene TRBV3-2), the J call TRBJ2-1, with 7 bases that match TRBD2. This CDR3 contains 15 residues. Losses at the gene ends were 1 base for V and 3 bases for J; bases not matched to a gene: 3. CDR1 LGHDT and CDR2 YNNKEL come from the germline V gene (reference sequence). CDR3 DNA: TGTGCCAGCAGCCAAGGAGGGGAGGGCTACAATGAGCAGTTCTTC. It yields the protein CASSQGGEGYNEQFF.

This chain joins TRBV11-2 and TRBJ1-2, with 9 bases aligning to TRBD1. This CDR3 has 17 amino acids. V lost 0 bases, J lost 7 bases, and 12 bases stayed unmatched. CDR1 is SGHAT, CDR2 FQNNGV, per germline. The CDR3 coding sequence is TGTGCCAGCAGCTTAGATTGGGGGACAGGGAGGATTCTTGGCTACACCTTC. This codes for CASSLDWGTGRILGYTF.

The J gene is TRBJ1-1, the V gene TRBV12-3 or TRBV12-4; no reliable D call. The V and J ends lost 4 bases and 3 bases respectively, with 9 bases between them. This CDR3 is built from 13 residues. CDR3 residues: CASSSLSHTEAFF. As DNA, the CDR3 is TGTGCCAGCAGTTCGCTTAGTCACACTGAAGCTTTCTTT.

This rearrangement joins TRBV19 to TRBJ1-5; D is undetermined. Trimming removed 1 base from V and 2 bases from J, with 6 bases in between. Germline CDR1 LNHDA, CDR2 SQIVND (reference sequence). This CDR3 has 14 residues. CDR3 in DNA: TGTGCCAGTAGTATAGTTACGGGCAATCAGCCCCAGCATTTT. Translating it yields CASSIVTGNQPQHF.

In this sample, this clone turned up a few times. The V call is TRBV18, the J call TRBJ1-5, with a weak D call TRBD1 (6 bases). V was cut by 4 bases and J by 6 bases, with 10 bases left in between. Germline V gene lookup returns CDR1 KGHSH and CDR2 LQKENI. The CDR3 extends over 13 amino acids. CDR3 protein: CASSQGGFQPQHF. The CDR3 nucleotides are TGTGCCAGCTCACAAGGGGGATTTCAGCCCCAGCATTTT.

This chain uses TRBV5-1 with TRBJ1-4; TRBD1 is a possible D gene (6 bases). The CDR3 runs to 16 residues. The germline V gene has CDR1 SGHRS and CDR2 YFSETQ. V was trimmed by 4 bases and J by 1 base, leaving 14 bases between them. The DNA of the CDR3 is TGCGCCAGCAGCCCGGTTAAAGGGGGAACTAATGAAAAACTGTTTTTT. Its protein product is CASSPVKGGTNEKLFF.

The genes are TRBV6-1 and TRBJ1-3; the D is unclear. CDR1 and CDR2 (germline): MNHNS, SASEGT. The CDR3 sequence is 14 residues long. V lost 5 bases and J lost 1, with 9 bases in between. The DNA for the CDR3 is TGTGCCAGCAGTACCGGTTCTTCTGGAAACACCATATATTTT. Encoded protein: CASSTGSSGNTIYF.

The chain uses TRBV5-1 and TRBJ1-1, with 8 bases identical to TRBD1. The CDR3 sequence is 16 residues long. Germline trimming cut 2 bases from V and 2 bases from J; bases unmatched to any gene: 8. CDR1 and CDR2 from the germline V gene are SGHRS and YFSETQ. The CDR3 protein is CASSLVPTGVNTEAFF. CDR3 coding DNA: TGCGCCAGCAGCTTAGTCCCGACAGGGGTCAACACTGAAGCTTTCTTT.

This chain links TRBV5-1 with TRBJ2-1; a possible D gene is TRBD2 (5 bases). The germline V and J ends were trimmed by 0 bases and 0 bases, with 13 bases remaining between them. CDR1 and CDR2 (germline): SGHRS, YFSETQ. The CDR3 runs to 17 residues. CDR3 sequence: CASSLASGSSSYNEQFF. For the CDR3, the DNA is TGCGCCAGCAGCTTGGCAAGCGGCTCGAGCTCCTACAATGAGCAGTTCTTC. Full variable domain (rest looked up from reference TRBV5-1 and TRBJ2-1): KAGVTQTPRYLIKTRGQQVTLSCSPISGHRSVSWYQQTPGQGLQFLFEYFSETQRNKGNFPGRFSGRQFSNSRSEMNVSTLELGDSALYLCASSLASGSSSYNEQFFGPGTRLTVL.

The chain is built from TRBV29-1 and TRBJ2-3, with D tentatively TRBD1 (6 bases). CDR3 length: 14 residues. Germline CDR1 is SQVTM and CDR2 is ANQGSEA. Trimming pared 3 bases from V and 2 bases from J, leaving 12 bases between. CDR3 amino acids: CSVDSDRLTDTQYF. The DNA for the CDR3 is TGCAGCGTTGACAGCGACAGGCTCACAGATACGCAGTATTTT.

The CDR3 sequence: CASSPGTGARQPQHF. The CDR3 nucleotides are TGTGCCAGCAGCCCCGGGACAGGGGCGAGACAGCCCCAGCATTTT. V gene TRBV27 combines with J gene TRBJ1-5; 10 bases are a match to TRBD1. CDR1 and CDR2 from the germline V gene are MNHEY and SMNVEV (reference sequence). The trim removed 6 bases at V and 7 bases at J, leaving 9 bases unmatched. The CDR3 has 15 amino acids.

This chain joins TRBV3-1 (or the pseudogene TRBV3-2) and TRBJ1-2, with TRBD1 as a possible D gene (6 bases). Germline CDR1 reads LGHDT; CDR2 reads YNNKEL (reference sequence). Between the trimmed V and J ends, which lost 1 base and 5 bases, there was a span of 17 bases. The length of the CDR3 is 16 residues. As DNA, the CDR3 is TGTGCCAGCAGCCAAGCCGGGATGGCGGACAGTTATGGCTACACCTTC. It translates to CASSQAGMADSYGYTF.